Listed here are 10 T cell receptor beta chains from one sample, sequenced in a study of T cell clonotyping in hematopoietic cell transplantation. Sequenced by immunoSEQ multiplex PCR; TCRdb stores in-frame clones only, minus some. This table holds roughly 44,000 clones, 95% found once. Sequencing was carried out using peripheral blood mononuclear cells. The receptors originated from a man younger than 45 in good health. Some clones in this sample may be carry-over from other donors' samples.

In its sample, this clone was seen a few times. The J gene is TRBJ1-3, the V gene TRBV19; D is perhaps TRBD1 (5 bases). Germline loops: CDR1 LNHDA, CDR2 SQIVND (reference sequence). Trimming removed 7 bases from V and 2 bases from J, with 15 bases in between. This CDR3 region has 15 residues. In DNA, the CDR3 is TGTGCCAGTACCCTAAACAGACAGACTGGAAACACCATATATTTT. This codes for CASTLNRQTGNTIYF.

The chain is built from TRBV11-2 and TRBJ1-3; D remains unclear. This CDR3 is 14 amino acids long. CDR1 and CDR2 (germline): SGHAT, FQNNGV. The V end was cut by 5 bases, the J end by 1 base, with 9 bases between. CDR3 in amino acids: CASSVTDSGNTIYF. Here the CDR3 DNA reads TGTGCCAGCAGCGTTACGGATTCTGGAAACACCATATATTTT. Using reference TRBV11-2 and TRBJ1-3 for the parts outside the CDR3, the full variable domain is EAGVAQSPRYKIIEKRQSVAFWCNPISGHATLYWYQQILGQGPKLLIQFQNNGVVDDSQLPKDRFSAERLKGVDSTLKIQPAKLEDSAVYLCASSVTDSGNTIYFGEGSWLTVV.

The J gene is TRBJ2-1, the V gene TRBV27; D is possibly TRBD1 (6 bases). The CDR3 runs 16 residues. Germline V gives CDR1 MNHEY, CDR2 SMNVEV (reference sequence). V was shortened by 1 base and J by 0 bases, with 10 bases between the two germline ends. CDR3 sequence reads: CASSLWGQNSYNEQFF. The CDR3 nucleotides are TGTGCCAGCAGTTTATGGGGGCAAAACTCCTACAATGAGCAGTTCTTC.

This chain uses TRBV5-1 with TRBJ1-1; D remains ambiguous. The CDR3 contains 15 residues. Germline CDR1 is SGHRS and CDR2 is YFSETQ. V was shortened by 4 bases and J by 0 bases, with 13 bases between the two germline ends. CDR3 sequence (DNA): TGCGCCAGCAGCCCCGTTCGGGGTATGAACACTGAAGCTTTCTTT. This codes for CASSPVRGMNTEAFF.

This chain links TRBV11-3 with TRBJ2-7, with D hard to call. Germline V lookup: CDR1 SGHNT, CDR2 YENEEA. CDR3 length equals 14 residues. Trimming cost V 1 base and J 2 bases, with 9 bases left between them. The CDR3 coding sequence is TGTGCCAGCAGCTTAGCGGTCAGCACCTACGAGCAGTACTTC. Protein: CASSLAVSTYEQYF.

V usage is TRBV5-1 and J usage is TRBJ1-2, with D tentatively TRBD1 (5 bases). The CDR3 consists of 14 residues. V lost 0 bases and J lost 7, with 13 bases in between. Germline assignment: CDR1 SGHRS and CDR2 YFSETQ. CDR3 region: CASSLDGLGLGYTF. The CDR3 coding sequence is TGCGCCAGCAGCTTGGATGGGCTGGGACTTGGCTACACCTTC.

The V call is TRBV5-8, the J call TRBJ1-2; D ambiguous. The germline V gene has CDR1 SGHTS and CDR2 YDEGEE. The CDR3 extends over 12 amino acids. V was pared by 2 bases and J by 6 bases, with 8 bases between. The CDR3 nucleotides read TGTGCCAGCAGCTTTCGAGACCATGGCTACACCTTC. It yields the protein CASSFRDHGYTF.

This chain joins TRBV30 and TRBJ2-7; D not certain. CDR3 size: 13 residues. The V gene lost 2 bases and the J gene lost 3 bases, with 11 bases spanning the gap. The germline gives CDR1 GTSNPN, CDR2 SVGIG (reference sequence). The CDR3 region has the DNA TGTGCCTGGAGTCCCTCCGCAGACTACGAGCAGTACTTC. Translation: CAWSPSADYEQYF.

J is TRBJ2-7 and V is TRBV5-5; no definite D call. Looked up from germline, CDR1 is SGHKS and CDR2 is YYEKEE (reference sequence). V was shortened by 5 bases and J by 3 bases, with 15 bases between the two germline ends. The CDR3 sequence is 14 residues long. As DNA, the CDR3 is TGTGCCAGCAGTACCGACGACTCCATCTACGAGCAGTACTTC. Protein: CASSTDDSIYEQYF.

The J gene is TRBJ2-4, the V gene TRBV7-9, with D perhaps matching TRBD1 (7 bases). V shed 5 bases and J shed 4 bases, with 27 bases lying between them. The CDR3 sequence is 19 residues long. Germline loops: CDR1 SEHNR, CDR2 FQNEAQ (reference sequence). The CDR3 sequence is CASSHQKGGGGVRKNIQYF. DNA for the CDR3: TGTGCCAGCAGCCATCAGAAGGGCGGAGGGGGCGTTAGGAAAAACATTCAGTACTTC.